This T cell receptor beta chain was observed in a study of vaccination and CD4 T cells after COVID-19. Described treatment: approximately 9-day PBMC culture with coronavirus spike peptide pools or control peptides (ViraFEST assay). Remarks on this clonotype: Its matching antigen is unknown.

The CDR3 runs 12 residues. Trimming removed 6 bases at V and 5 bases at J, with 5 bases between. Germline CDR1 is LNHDA and CDR2 is SQIVND (reference sequence). Cultured CD4+ T cell DNA was sequenced using the Oncomine TCR Beta short-read assay. TCRdb independently ran MiXCR on the PCR reads; one entry per CDR3 protein. This sample has about 26,000 distinct CDR3 sequences, with 40% to 55% found just once. The chain couples TRBV19 to TRBJ1-6; D gene unclear. This specimen was CD4+ T cells from blood, cultured in vitro, taken before SARS-CoV-2 vaccination. The origin of this receptor is a human donor who received a COVID-19 vaccine. CDR3 in amino acids: CASRGNNSPLHF. The CDR3 nucleotides read TGTGCCAGTAGAGGCAATAATTCACCCCTCCACTTT.